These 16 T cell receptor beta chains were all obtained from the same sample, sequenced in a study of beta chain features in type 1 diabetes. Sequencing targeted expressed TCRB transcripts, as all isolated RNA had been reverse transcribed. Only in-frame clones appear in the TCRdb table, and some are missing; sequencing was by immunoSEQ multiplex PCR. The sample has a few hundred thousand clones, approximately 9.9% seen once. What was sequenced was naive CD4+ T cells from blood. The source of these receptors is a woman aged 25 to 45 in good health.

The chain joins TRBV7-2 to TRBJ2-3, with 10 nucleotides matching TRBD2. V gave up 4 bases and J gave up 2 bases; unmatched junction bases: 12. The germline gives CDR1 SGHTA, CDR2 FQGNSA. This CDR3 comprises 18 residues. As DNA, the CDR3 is TGTGCCAGCAGCTCTCCTTCGGGACTAGCGAAGAACACAGATACGCAGTATTTT. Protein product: CASSSPSGLAKNTDTQYF.

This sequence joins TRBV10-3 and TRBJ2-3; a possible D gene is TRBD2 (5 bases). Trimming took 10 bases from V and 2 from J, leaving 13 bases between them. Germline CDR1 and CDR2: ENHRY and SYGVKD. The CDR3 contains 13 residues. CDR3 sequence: CANRGQVTDTQYF. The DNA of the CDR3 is TGTGCCAACCGAGGGCAGGTCACAGATACGCAGTATTTT.

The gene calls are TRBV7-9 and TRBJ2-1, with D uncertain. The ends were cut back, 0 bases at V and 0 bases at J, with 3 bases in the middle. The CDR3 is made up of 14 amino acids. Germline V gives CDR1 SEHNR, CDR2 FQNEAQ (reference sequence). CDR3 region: CASSLASSYNEQFF. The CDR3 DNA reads TGTGCCAGCAGCTTAGCGAGCTCCTACAATGAGCAGTTCTTC. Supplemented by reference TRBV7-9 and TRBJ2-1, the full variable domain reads DTGVSQNPRHKITKRGQNVTFRCDPISEHNRLYWYRQTLGQGPEFLTYFQNEAQLEKSRLLSDRFSAERPKGSFSTLEIQRTEQGDSAMYLCASSLASSYNEQFFGPGTRLTVL.

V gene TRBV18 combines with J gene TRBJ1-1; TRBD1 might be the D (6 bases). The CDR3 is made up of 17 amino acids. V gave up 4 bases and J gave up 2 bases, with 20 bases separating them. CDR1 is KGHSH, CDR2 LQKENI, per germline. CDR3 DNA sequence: TGTGCCAGCTCACTTGACCTTACCGGACAGCTCAACACTGAAGCTTTCTTT. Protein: CASSLDLTGQLNTEAFF.

Here the CDR3 DNA reads TGTGCCCTTTCCTGGGGCGCGGGAGAAGCAGATACGCAGTATTTT. Translated, it gives CALSWGAGEADTQYF. This rearrangement joins TRBV7-9 to TRBJ2-3, with 7 bases lining up with TRBD2. This CDR3 has 15 residues. Germline CDR1 and CDR2: SEHNR and FQNEAQ (reference sequence). V shed 11 bases and J 4 bases; nucleotides not matched to a gene: 15.

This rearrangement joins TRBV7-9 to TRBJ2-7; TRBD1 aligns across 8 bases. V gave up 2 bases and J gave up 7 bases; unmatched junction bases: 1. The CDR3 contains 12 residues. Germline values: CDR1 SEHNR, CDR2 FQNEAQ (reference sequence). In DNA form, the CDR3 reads TGTGCCAGCAGCTTAACAGGGGGTGAGCAGTACTTC. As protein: CASSLTGGEQYF.

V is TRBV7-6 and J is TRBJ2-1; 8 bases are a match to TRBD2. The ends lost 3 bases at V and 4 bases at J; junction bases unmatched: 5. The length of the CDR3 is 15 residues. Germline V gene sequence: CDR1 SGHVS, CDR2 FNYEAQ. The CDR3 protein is CASSFGGRIYNEQFF. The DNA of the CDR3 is TGTGCCAGCAGCTTCGGCGGGAGGATTTACAATGAGCAGTTCTTC. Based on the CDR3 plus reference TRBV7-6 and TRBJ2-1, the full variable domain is GAGVSQSPRYKVTKRGQDVALRCDPISGHVSLYWYRQALGQGPEFLTYFNYEAQQDKSGLPNDRFSAERPEGSISTLTIQRTEQRDSAMYRCASSFGGRIYNEQFFGPGTRLTVL.

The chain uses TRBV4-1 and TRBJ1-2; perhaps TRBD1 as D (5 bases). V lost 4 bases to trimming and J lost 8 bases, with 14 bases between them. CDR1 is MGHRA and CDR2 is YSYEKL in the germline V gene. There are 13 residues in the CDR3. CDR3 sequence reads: CASSPSTVRGYTF. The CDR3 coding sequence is TGCGCCAGCAGCCCGTCGACAGTGCGGGGCTACACCTTC.

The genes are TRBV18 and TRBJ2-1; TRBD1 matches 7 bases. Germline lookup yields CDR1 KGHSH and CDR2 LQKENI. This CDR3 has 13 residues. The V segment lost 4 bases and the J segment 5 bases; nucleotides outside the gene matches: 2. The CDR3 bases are TGTGCCAGCTCACTGGGACAGAACAATGAGCAGTTCTTC. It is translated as CASSLGQNNEQFF.

The DNA of the CDR3 is TGTGCCAGCAGTCCGATCGACAGGGGTGCCAATCAGCCCCAGCATTTT. Protein: CASSPIDRGANQPQHF. The chain recombines TRBV27 with TRBJ1-5, with 8 bases identical to TRBD1. Germline values: CDR1 MNHEY, CDR2 SMNVEV (reference sequence). The junction had 9 bases not matched to a gene; V was cut back by 5 bases and J by 3 bases. This CDR3 is 16 amino acids long.

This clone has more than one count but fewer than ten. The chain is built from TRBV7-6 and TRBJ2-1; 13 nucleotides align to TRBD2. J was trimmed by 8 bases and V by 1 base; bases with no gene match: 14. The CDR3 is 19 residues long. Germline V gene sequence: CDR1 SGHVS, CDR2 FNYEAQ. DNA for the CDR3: TGTGCCAGCAGCTTAGTAACTAGCGGGAGGGCCTGGTCATCGGATGAGCAGTTCTTC. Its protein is CASSLVTSGRAWSSDEQFF.

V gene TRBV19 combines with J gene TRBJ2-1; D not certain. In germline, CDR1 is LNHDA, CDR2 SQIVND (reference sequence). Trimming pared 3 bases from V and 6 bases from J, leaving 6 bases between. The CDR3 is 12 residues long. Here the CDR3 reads CASSISLNEQFF. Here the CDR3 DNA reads TGTGCCAGTAGTATTAGTCTCAATGAGCAGTTCTTC.

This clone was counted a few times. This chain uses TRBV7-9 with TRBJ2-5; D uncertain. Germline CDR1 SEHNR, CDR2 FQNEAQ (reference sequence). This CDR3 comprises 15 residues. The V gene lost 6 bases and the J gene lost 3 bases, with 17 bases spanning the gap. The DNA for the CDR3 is TGTGCCAGCAGAACGGTCGGTAGAGGAGAAGAGACCCAGTACTTC. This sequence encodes CASRTVGRGEETQYF.

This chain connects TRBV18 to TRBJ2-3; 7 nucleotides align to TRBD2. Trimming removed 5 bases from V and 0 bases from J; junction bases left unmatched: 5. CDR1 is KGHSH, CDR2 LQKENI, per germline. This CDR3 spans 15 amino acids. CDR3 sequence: CASSASGLSTDTQYF. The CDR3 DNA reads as TGTGCCAGCTCAGCTAGCGGATTGAGCACAGATACGCAGTATTTT.

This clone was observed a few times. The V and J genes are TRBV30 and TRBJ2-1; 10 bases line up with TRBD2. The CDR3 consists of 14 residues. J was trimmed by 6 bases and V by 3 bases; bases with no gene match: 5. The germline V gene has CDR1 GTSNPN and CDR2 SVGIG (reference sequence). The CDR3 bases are TGTGCCTGGAGAGTAGCGGGAGGAGGCAATGAGCAGTTCTTC. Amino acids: CAWRVAGGGNEQFF.

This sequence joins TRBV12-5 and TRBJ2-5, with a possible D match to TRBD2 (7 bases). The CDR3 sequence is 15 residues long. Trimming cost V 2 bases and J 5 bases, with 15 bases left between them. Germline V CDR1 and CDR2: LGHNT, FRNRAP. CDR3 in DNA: TGTGCTAGTGGTTTGCCACCGGGGGGCCGGGAGACCCAGTACTTC. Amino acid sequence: CASGLPPGGRETQYF.